This T cell receptor beta chain was found in a study of beta chain features in type 1 diabetes. The CDR3 contains 15 residues. Germline V lookup: CDR1 LNHNV, CDR2 YYDKDF (reference sequence). Trimming cost V 5 bases and J 5 bases, with 18 bases left between them. Of the isolated RNA, all was reverse transcribed, and so the sequenced material was expressed TCRB transcripts. Assay used: immunoSEQ multiplex PCR; TCRdb lists only in-frame clones, some missing. The sample includes hundreds of thousands of clones, about 10% of them seen just once. This clone was picked up a small number of times. Its antigen is as yet unknown. Whole-study results and caveats: Patients' naive, central memory and Treg TCRB repertoires seemed closer to one another than those of healthy donors. Patients with Type 1 diabetes showed moderately but significantly shorter TCRB CDR3s in all four CD4+ subsets.

This receptor was identified in a woman aged 18-29 years in good health. The chain employs TRBV15 and TRBJ1-2; possibly TRBD1 for D (6 bases). Material: naive CD4+ T cells from blood. The CDR3 DNA follows: TGTGCCACCAGCGGAGGCCTCCAGGGGCGGTATGGCTACACCTTC. Translating gives CATSGGLQGRYGYTF.